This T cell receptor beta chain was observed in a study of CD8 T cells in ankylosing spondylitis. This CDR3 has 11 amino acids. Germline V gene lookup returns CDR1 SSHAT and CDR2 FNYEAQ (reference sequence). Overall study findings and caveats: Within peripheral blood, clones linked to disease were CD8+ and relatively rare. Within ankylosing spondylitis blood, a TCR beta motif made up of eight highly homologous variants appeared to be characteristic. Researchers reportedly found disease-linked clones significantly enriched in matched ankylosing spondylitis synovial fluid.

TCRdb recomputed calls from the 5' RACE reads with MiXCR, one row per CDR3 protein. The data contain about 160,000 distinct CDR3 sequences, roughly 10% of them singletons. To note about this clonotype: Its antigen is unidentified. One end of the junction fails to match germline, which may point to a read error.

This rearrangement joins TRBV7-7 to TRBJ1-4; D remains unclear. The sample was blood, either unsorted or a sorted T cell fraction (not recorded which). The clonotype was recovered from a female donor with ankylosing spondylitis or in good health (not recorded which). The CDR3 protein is CASSSHHPHPF. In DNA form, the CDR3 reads TGTGCTAGCAGCTCTCATCACCCCCACCCGTTT.